This TCR beta chain was sequenced during a study of identical twins (dated by TCRdb to the mid-2010s). About the investigation overall: To test whether fetal clonotypes persist, this study deep-sequenced TCR alpha and beta repertoires from monozygotic twins, from unrelated adults of various ages, and from cord blood. Replicate twin experiments were performed at different times using different library preparation protocols to rule out contamination.

All donors were healthy Caucasians. The twin cohort consisted of three pairs of female monozygotic twins, all aged about 18 to 30 years. Positive isolation kits from Invitrogen were used to isolate the CD4+ and CD8+ T cell populations. Results the study describes overall, beyond this receptor: A weaker excess of twin sharing was found in beta out-of-frame sequences because the signal-to-noise ratio was lowered by fewer shared sequences. Out-of-frame TCR alpha sharing in monozygotic twins was systematically underestimated by recombination models, whereas sharing between unrelated individuals was in agreement with the recombination models. Zero-insertion analyses could be partly confounded by invariant T cells such as MAIT and iNKT, although diverse VJ usage argued against such confounding for most clonotypes. Because the same donors could not be followed over many years, the conclusions depended on cross-sectional statistical analysis. Compared with coincidental sharing between unrelated individuals, an excess of low generation-probability sequences was observed among out-of-frame TCR alpha sequences shared between twins. Abundant cord blood beta clonotypes had fewer insertions, young adult naive repertoires showed a similar but weaker trend, and memory repertoires showed no such trend.

The library relied on 5' RACE. TCRdb shows the sequencer as Illumina HiSeq 2000. A universal primer binding site was introduced by template switching, and a unique molecular identifier was present in the final cDNA, enabling accurate counting of TCR cDNA molecules. Specific primers in the conserved constant-segment region were used to synthesize first-strand cDNA for TCR alpha and beta chains. To control for contamination, each cDNA library was double barcoded with a SMART-Mk sample barcode plus Illumina barcodes. Two successive PCR steps introduced TruSeq adapter sequences along with Illumina sample barcodes. The Illumina HiSeq platform was used with custom primers to sequence TCR alpha and beta cDNA libraries. As for how the authors treated the data: Raw reads were processed with MiGEC to extract unique molecular identifiers, and MiXCR was used to determine CDR3 positions. For each individual, recombination models were inferred using an EM algorithm with the repgenHMM and IGoR tools. Shared clonotypes were analyzed with the tcR package in R, and sharing was normalized by the product of cloneset sizes. To study raw recombination free of thymic and clonal selection effects, out-of-frame nonproductive sequences were analyzed. TCRdb's own reprocessing of the public reads used fastp at Q25 and MiXCR and kept productive beta chains. Duplicate CDR3 protein sequences are folded into a single record with the most common DNA and genes. What appears here as the V and J calls and clone size reflects TCRdb's work, not the paper's. The sample profile shows 350,000 to 600,000 distinct CDR3 sequences; 11% to 15% of them were found once. The leading ten clones occupy about 0.54% of the sample.

This clonotype has just a few counts. Its antigen specificity is not known. No clone much larger than this one lies a single base away; base qualities are absent. These data are also associated with another study on yellow fever vaccine responses in identical twins. Looking at the second paper: The authors reported that the T cell response to vaccination in identical twins appeared partly convergent and partly personalized. In the study, vaccine-responding T cell clones were precisely tracked in identical twins.

This TCR was sampled from a woman younger than 35 in good health. The sequenced sample was CD4+ T cells sorted from blood.

At the DNA level, the sequence is TGTGCCACCAGCAGAGATAGTCAGGGTTTAAAGGAAAAACTGTTTTTT. Translated, it gives CATSRDSQGLKEKLFF. The chain links TRBV15 with TRBJ1-4; TRBD1 is a possible D gene, resting on 5 matching bases. Between the V and J ends, shortened by 0 bases and 8 bases respectively, the junction contains 16 bases. There are 16 amino acids in the CDR3, from cysteine to phenylalanine inclusive. The read is trimmed to its CDR3 DNA, 48 bases read in frame from base 1. Via the germline V gene (reference sequence), CDR1 is LNHNV and CDR2 YYDKDF.